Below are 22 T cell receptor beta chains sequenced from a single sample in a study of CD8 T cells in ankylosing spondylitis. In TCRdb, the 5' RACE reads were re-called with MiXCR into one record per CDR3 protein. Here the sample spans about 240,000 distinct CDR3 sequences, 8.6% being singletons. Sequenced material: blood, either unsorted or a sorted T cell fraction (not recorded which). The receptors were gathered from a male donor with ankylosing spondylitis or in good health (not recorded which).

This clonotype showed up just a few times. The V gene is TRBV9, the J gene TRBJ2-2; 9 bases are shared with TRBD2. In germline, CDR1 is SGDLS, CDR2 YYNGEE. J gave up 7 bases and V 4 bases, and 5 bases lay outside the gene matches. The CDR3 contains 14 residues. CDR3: CASSPGTSFGELFF. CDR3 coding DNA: TGTGCCAGCAGCCCCGGGACTAGCTTCGGGGAGCTGTTTTTT.

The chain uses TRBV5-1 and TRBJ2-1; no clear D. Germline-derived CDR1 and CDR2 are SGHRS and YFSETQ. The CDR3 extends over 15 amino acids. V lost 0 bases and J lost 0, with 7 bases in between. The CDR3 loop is CASSLAPYSYNEQFF. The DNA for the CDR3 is TGCGCCAGCAGCTTGGCTCCCTACTCCTACAATGAGCAGTTCTTC.

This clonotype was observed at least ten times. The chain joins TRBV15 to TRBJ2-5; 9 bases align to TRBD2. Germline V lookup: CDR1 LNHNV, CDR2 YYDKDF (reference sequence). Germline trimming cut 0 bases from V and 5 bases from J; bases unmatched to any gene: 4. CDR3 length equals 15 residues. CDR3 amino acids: CATSRDGTSRETQYF. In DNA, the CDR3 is TGTGCCACCAGCAGAGACGGGACTAGCAGGGAGACCCAGTACTTC.

The CDR3 sequence: CASSRDRLNTGELFF. The CDR3, as DNA: TGTGCCAGCAGCCGAGACAGACTCAACACCGGGGAGCTGTTTTTT. The V and J genes are TRBV7-2 and TRBJ2-2; D is perhaps TRBD1 (5 bases). The CDR3 totals 15 residues. Deletions cut 5 bases from V and 2 bases from J, with 12 bases between. CDR1 SGHTA and CDR2 FQGNSA come from the germline V gene.

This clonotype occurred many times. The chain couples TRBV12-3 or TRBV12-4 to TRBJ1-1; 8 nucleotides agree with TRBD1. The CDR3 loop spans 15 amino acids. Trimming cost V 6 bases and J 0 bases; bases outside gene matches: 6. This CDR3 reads CASRPRDRMNTEAFF. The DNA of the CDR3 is TGTGCCAGCAGGCCAAGGGACAGGATGAACACTGAAGCTTTCTTT.

The CDR3 sequence: CASSLALTRRETQYF. CDR3 bases: TGTGCCAGCAGCTTAGCCTTGACTAGGAGGGAGACCCAGTACTTC. The rearrangement uses TRBV7-2 and TRBJ2-5; maybe TRBD2 (6 bases). Trimming removed 0 bases at V and 5 bases at J, with 13 bases between. Germline V lookup: CDR1 SGHTA, CDR2 FQGNSA. The length of the CDR3 is 15 residues. The variable domain in full, with the rest retrieved from reference TRBV7-2 and TRBJ2-5, is GAGVSQSPSNKVTEKGKDVELRCDPISGHTALYWYRQSLGQGLEFLIYFQGNSAPDKSGLPSDRFSAERTGGSVSTLTIQRTQQEDSAVYLCASSLALTRRETQYFGPGTRLLVL.

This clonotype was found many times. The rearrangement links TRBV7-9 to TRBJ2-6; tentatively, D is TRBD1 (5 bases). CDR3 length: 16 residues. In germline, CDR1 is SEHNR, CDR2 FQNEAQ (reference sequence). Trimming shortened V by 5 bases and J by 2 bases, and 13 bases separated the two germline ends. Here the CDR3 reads CASSLIRATGANVLTF. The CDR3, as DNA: TGTGCCAGCAGCCTCATCAGGGCGACTGGGGCCAACGTCCTGACTTTC.

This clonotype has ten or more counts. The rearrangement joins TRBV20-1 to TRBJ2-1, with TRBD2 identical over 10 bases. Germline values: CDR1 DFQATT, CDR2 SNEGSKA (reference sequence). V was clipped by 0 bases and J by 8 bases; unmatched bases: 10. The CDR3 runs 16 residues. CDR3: CSARDFASGSGDEQFF. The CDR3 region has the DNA TGCAGTGCTAGAGATTTCGCTAGCGGGAGCGGGGATGAGCAGTTCTTC.

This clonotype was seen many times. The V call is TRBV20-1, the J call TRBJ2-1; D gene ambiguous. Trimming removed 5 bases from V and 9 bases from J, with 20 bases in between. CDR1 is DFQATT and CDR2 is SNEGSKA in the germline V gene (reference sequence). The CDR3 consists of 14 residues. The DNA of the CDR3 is TGCAGTGCTTCCGGACGGCCTGCCTTGGGTGAGCAGTTCTTC. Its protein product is CSASGRPALGEQFF.

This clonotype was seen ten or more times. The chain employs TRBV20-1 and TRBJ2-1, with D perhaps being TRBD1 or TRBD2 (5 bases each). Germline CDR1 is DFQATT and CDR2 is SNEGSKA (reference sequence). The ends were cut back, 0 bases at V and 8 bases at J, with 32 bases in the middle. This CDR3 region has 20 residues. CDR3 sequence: CSARDERGLNTGRMGDEQFF. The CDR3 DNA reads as TGCAGTGCTAGAGACGAAAGAGGACTGAATACCGGTCGGATGGGGGATGAGCAGTTCTTC.

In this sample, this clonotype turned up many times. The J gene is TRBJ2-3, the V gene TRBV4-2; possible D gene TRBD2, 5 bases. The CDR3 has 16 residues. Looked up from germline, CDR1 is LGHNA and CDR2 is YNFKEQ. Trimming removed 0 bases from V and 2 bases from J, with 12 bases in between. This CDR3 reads CASSQDPAAYTDTQYF. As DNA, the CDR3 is TGTGCCAGCAGCCAAGATCCAGCGGCTTACACAGATACGCAGTATTTT.

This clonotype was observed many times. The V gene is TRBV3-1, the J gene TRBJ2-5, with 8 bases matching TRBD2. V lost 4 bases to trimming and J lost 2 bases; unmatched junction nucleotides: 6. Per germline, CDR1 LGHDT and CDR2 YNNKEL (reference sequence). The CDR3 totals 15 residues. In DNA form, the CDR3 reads TGTGCCAGCAGCCCGAGCGGGGGAGTACAAGAGACCCAGTACTTC. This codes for CASSPSGGVQETQYF.

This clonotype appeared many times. In DNA, the CDR3 is TGTGCCAGCAGCTACGGGACCCCGCCTGTTAACGAGCAGTACTTC. Amino acid sequence: CASSYGTPPVNEQYF. The chain combines TRBV7-2 with TRBJ2-7; either TRBD1 or TRBD2 may supply D (5 bases each). The V gene's germline CDR1 is SGHTA and CDR2 FQGNSA. V was trimmed by 4 bases and J by 5 bases, leaving 18 bases between them. The CDR3 has 15 amino acids.

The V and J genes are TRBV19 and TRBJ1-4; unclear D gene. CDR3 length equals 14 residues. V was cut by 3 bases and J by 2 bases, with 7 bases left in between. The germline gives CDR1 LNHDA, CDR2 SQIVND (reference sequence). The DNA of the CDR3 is TGTGCCAGTAGTATCCAGTCCACTAATGAAAAACTGTTTTTT. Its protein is CASSIQSTNEKLFF.

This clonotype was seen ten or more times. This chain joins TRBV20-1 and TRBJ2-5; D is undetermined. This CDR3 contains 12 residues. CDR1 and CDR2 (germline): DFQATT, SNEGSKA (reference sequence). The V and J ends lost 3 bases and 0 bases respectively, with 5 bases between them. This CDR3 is CSARRYQETQYF. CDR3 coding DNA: TGCAGTGCTAGGAGATACCAAGAGACCCAGTACTTC.

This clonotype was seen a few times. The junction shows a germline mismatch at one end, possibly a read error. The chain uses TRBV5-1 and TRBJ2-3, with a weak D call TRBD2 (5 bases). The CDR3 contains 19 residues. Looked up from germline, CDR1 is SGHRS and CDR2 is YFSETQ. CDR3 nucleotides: TGCGCCAGCAGTTTGGTCCGATTTCCTGTCGGGATTAGCACAGATACGCAGTATTTT. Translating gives CASSLVRFPVGISTDTQYF. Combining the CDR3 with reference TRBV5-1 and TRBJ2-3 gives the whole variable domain KAGVTQTPRYLIKTRGQQVTLSCSPISGHRSVSWYQQTPGQGLQFLFEYFSETQRNKGNFPGRFSGRQFSNSRSEMNVSTLELGDSALYLCASSLVRFPVGISTDTQYFGPGTRLTVL.

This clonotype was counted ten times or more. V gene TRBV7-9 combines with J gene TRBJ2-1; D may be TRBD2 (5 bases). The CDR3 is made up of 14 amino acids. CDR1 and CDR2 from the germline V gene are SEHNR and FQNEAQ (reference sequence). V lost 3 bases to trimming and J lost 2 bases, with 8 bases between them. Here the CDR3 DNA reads TGTGCCAGCAGCTTGGACGGGACCTACAATGAGCAGTTCTTC. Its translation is CASSLDGTYNEQFF.

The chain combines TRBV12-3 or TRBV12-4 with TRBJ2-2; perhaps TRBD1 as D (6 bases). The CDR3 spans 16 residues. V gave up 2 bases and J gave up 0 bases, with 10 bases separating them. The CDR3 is CASSLRGMTNTGELFF. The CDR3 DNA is TGTGCCAGCAGTTTAAGGGGGATGACGAACACCGGGGAGCTGTTTTTT.

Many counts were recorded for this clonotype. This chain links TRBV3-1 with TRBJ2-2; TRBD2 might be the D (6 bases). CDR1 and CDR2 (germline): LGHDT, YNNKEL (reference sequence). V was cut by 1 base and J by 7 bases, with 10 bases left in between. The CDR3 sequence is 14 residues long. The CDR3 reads CASSQVAGNGELFF. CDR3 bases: TGTGCCAGCAGCCAAGTTGCGGGGAACGGGGAGCTGTTTTTT.

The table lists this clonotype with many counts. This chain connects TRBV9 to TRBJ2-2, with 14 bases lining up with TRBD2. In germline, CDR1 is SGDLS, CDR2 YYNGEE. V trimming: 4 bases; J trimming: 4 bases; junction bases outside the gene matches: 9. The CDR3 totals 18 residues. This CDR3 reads CASSPSGTSGSGTGELFF. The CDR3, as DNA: TGTGCCAGCAGCCCATCCGGGACTAGCGGGAGTGGCACCGGGGAGCTGTTTTTT.

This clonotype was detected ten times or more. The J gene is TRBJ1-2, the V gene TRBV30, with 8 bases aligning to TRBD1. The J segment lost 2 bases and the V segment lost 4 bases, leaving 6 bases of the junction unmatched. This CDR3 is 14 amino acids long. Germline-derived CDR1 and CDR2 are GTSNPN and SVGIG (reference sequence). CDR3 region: CAWTGTGPNYGYTF. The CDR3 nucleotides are TGTGCCTGGACCGGGACAGGTCCAAACTATGGCTACACCTTC.

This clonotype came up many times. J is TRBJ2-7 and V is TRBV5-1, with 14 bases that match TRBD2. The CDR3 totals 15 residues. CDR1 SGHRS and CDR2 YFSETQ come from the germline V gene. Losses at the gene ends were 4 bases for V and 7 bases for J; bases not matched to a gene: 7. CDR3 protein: CASSPGLAGAIEQYF. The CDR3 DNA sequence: TGCGCCAGCAGCCCGGGACTAGCGGGAGCAATAGAGCAGTACTTC.